The text below deals with one TCR beta chain. Germline assignment: CDR1 SQVTM and CDR2 ANQGSEA. This CDR3 is built from 13 residues. Trimming pared 4 bases from V and 4 bases from J, leaving 13 bases between. The sample originates from a study of blood T cell repertoires in COVID-19. Profiling relied on immunoSEQ multiplex PCR, and the TCRdb table lists in-frame clones only, not all of them. The repertoire holds fewer than 650,000 clones, with roughly 91% as singletons. This chain links TRBV29-1 with TRBJ1-1; perhaps TRBD1 as D (5 bases). The clonotype originates from a woman aged 50 to 60 with COVID-19, enrolled during active disease. Sequenced material: peripheral blood. The CDR3 nucleotides are TGCAGCGTTGTCCCGTCCGGGGGCACTGAAGCTTTCTTT. Protein sequence: CSVVPSGGTEAFF.